A single sample is the source of the 17 T cell receptor beta chains below, sequenced in a study of human T cells and chemical hapten exposure. Time point: pre-sensitization, week 0. Sample treatment: therapeutic diphenylcyclopropenone sensitization with weekly scalp DPC. From whole blood left unfractionated, total RNA was extracted. TCRdb re-called the RACE reads through MiXCR, storing one row per CDR3 protein. The repertoire has under 40,000 distinct CDR3 sequences, approximately 12% of them found once; the top ten carry 1.5% to 2.5%. The sample consisted of whole blood, taken in connection with sensitization to the hapten diphenylcyclopropenone (DPC). The receptors derive from a woman between 40 and 55 years old with alopecia areata. Some clones in this sample may be carry-over from other donors' samples.

The CDR3 spells CAWSARPGTDLSYEQYF. The DNA of the CDR3 is TGTGCCTGGAGTGCCCGACCCGGGACAGACCTTTCCTACGAGCAGTACTTC. J is TRBJ2-7 and V is TRBV30, with 7 positions matching TRBD1. V lost 1 base and J lost 1; bases outside the gene matches: 13. CDR3 length: 17 residues. CDR1 GTSNPN and CDR2 SVGIG come from the germline V gene (reference sequence).

This clonotype occurred a few times. The V and J genes are TRBV3-1 and TRBJ1-1, with 12 bases aligning to TRBD1. Germline-derived CDR1 and CDR2 are LGHDT and YNNKEL (reference sequence). The CDR3 spans 16 residues. Trimming at V came to 5 bases and at J to 6 bases, leaving 10 bases not matched to a gene. The CDR3 DNA reads TGTGCCAGCAGCTCTAGCTCGGGACAGGGGGCGGCTGAAGCTTTCTTT. It specifies CASSSSSGQGAAEAFF.

This clonotype was observed a few times. This chain connects TRBV3-1 to TRBJ1-5; 7 bases align to TRBD1. The CDR3 spans 15 residues. Germline V gene lookup returns CDR1 LGHDT and CDR2 YNNKEL (reference sequence). The V and J ends lost 1 base and 4 bases, in that order; junction bases with no gene match: 4. The CDR3 region has the DNA TGTGCCAGCAGCCAAGTGGCAGGGGGGAATCAGCCCCAGCATTTT. Its protein product is CASSQVAGGNQPQHF.

This clonotype was counted at least ten times. The chain has TRBV12-3 or TRBV12-4 and TRBJ1-5; perhaps TRBD1 as D (6 bases). Trimming pared 6 bases from V and 5 bases from J, leaving 14 bases between. CDR3 length: 14 residues. CDR3: CASRTGMEHQPQHF. The CDR3 bases are TGTGCCAGCAGAACAGGGATGGAGCATCAGCCCCAGCATTTT.

On this clonotype: The junction and the germline gene differ at one end; a read error may be behind it. The V call is TRBV10-2, the J call TRBJ2-7, with D tentatively TRBD2 (5 bases). The length of the CDR3 is 14 residues. The germline gives CDR1 WSHSY, CDR2 SAAADI. DNA for the CDR3: TGCACCAGCAGTGTTGCCGGGAAAACTTACGAGCAGTACTTC. Protein: CTSSVAGKTYEQYF.

Ten or more counts support this clonotype. The chain couples TRBV7-6 to TRBJ1-2; 9 nucleotides align to TRBD1. Germline V lookup: CDR1 SGHVS, CDR2 FNYEAQ. The CDR3 totals 20 residues. J was trimmed by 5 bases and V by 4 bases; bases with no gene match: 23. The CDR3 DNA follows: TGTGCCAGCAGCTCGCTCGAAGATTCCGGGACAGGGTTGTGGAGGTATGGCTACACCTTC. Its translation is CASSSLEDSGTGLWRYGYTF.

V is TRBV11-2 and J is TRBJ2-7; D is ambiguous. CDR1 is SGHAT, CDR2 FQNNGV, per germline. The V end lost 0 bases, the J end lost 5 bases, and 5 bases lay between the germline ends. The CDR3 has 12 amino acids. The CDR3 DNA reads TGTGCCAGCAGCTTAGATCGAAACGAGCAGTACTTC. Encoded protein: CASSLDRNEQYF.

The CDR3 region is CASSLGTLQETQYF. CDR3 DNA sequence: TGCGCCAGCAGCCTTGGGACCCTCCAAGAGACCCAGTACTTC. The rearrangement links TRBV5-1 to TRBJ2-5; the D call may be TRBD1 or TRBD2 (5 bases each). The germline gives CDR1 SGHRS, CDR2 YFSETQ. This CDR3 is 14 amino acids long. V lost 4 bases and J lost 1, with 11 bases in between.

This clonotype was counted ten times or more. This sequence joins TRBV11-3 and TRBJ2-1, with D maybe TRBD2 (6 bases). This CDR3 spans 15 amino acids. CDR1 is SGHNT, CDR2 YENEEA, per germline. Trimming took off 1 base at V and 10 bases at J, with 17 bases between the two ends. Here the CDR3 DNA reads TGTGCCAGCAGCTTAGCCCCTAGTCCTGGGGGGGAGCAGTTCTTC. Translated, it gives CASSLAPSPGGEQFF. Full variable domain (remainder filled in from reference TRBV11-3 and TRBJ2-1): EAGVVQSPRYKIIEKKQPVAFWCNPISGHNTLYWYLQNLGQGPELLIRYENEEAVDDSQLPKDRFSAERLKGVDSTLKIQPAELGDSAVYLCASSLAPSPGGEQFFGPGTRLTVL.

Ten or more counts support this clonotype. The chain uses TRBV11-2 and TRBJ2-2; 8 bases align to TRBD1. V lost 6 bases to trimming and J lost 6 bases; unmatched junction nucleotides: 6. The CDR3 runs 14 residues. Germline V gene sequence: CDR1 SGHAT, CDR2 FQNNGV. Here the CDR3 reads CASRPGTGPGELFF. CDR3 sequence (DNA): TGTGCCAGCAGACCCGGGACAGGACCCGGGGAGCTGTTTTTT.

V usage is TRBV5-1 and J usage is TRBJ2-1; D possibly uses TRBD1 or TRBD2 (5 bases each). This CDR3 has 15 residues. Trimming shortened V by 0 bases and J by 8 bases, and 15 bases separated the two germline ends. Germline CDR1 SGHRS, CDR2 YFSETQ. Here the CDR3 DNA reads TGCGCCAGCAGCTTGGAAGGTCACGGGGCATATGAGCAGTTCTTC. Protein sequence: CASSLEGHGAYEQFF.

The table lists this clonotype with many counts. The V gene is TRBV12-3 or TRBV12-4, the J gene TRBJ2-3; 7 bases map to TRBD1. The junction had 8 bases not matched to a gene; V was cut back by 1 base and J by 4 bases. This CDR3 contains 16 residues. This CDR3 reads CASSLGEEGAADTQYF. CDR3 DNA: TGTGCCAGCAGTTTAGGGGAAGAGGGGGCCGCAGATACGCAGTATTTT.

The V and J genes are TRBV3-2 and TRBJ1-1. TRBV3-2 is a documented pseudogene. The CDR3 length is 9 residues. The CDR3 sequence is CASSHEAFF. DNA for the CDR3: TGTGCCAGCAGCCATGAGGCTTTCTTT.

The rearrangement joins TRBV10-2 to TRBJ2-5, with D possibly matching TRBD2 (5 bases). The germline gives CDR1 WSHSY, CDR2 SAAADI. Trimming took off 8 bases at V and 4 bases at J, with 14 bases between the two ends. The CDR3 contains 13 residues. The CDR3 nucleotides are TGCGCCAGCCGTCGGGGAGTGGGAGAGACCCAGTACTTC. It translates to CASRRGVGETQYF.

This clonotype was recorded at least ten times. The genes are TRBV2 and TRBJ2-5, with 14 bases lining up with TRBD2. V shed 7 bases and J 3 bases; nucleotides not matched to a gene: 4. Germline CDR1 SNHLY, CDR2 FYNNEI. CDR3 length equals 15 residues. The CDR3 bases are TGTGCCAGCACCCGGACTAGCGGGGGGAAAGAGACCCAGTACTTC. Protein product: CASTRTSGGKETQYF.

In this sample, this clonotype turned up a few times. The chain joins TRBV29-1 to TRBJ1-1; weak D call: TRBD1 (5 bases). The CDR3 covers 13 residues. Germline V gene sequence: CDR1 SQVTM, CDR2 ANQGSEA. Between the trimmed V and J ends, which lost 7 bases and 4 bases, there was a span of 16 bases. The CDR3 sequence is CSANRGLGTEAFF. The CDR3 DNA reads TGCAGCGCCAACCGGGGGTTGGGCACTGAAGCTTTCTTT.

The sample holds many counts of this clonotype. This chain links TRBV13 with TRBJ1-1, with a possible D match to TRBD1 (6 bases). This CDR3 contains 12 residues. Trimming removed 3 bases at V and 6 bases at J, with 8 bases between. Germline V gives CDR1 PRHDT, CDR2 FYEKMQ (reference sequence). CDR3 residues: CASSFRGAEAFF. Here the CDR3 DNA reads TGTGCCAGCAGCTTCAGGGGAGCTGAAGCTTTCTTT.